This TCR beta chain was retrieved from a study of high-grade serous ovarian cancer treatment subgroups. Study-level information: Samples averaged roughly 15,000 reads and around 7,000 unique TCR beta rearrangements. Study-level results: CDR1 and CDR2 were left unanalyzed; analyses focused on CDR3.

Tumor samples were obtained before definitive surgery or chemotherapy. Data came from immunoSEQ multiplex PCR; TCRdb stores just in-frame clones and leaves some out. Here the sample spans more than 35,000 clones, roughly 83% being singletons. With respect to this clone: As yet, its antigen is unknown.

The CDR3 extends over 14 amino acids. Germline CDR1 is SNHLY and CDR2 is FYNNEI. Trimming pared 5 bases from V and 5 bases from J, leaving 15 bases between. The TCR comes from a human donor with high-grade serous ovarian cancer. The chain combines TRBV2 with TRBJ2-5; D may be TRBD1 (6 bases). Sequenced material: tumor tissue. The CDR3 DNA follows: TGTGCCAGCAGTCGAACAGGGTTTGGGGAGACCCAGTACTTC. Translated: CASSRTGFGETQYF.